The rows below give T cell receptor beta chains drawn from one sample of a study of vaccination effects on CD4 cells after COVID-19. Their target antigens are unknown. TCRdb's table, derived via immunoSEQ multiplex PCR, lists solely in-frame clones and lacks some. This repertoire shows approximately 17,000 clones, roughly 70% found once; its top ten account for about 10%. Sequencing was performed on CD4+ T cells from PBMCs cultured with SARS-CoV-2 spike peptides, taken after COVID-19 vaccination. The source is a human donor who received a COVID-19 vaccine. Both conserved end residues are part of each CDR3. Fields, in order: clone size, J gene, CDR3 length, V gene, D gene, CDR3 protein, CDR3 DNA. A D gene is named only where the DNA matches it firmly. Only some rows state a clone size, as once, few, many or a class for expanded clones.

size: NA
J: TRBJ1-3
length: 17
V: TRBV4-3
D: NA
CDR3: CASSPEGNGHSGNTIYF
DNA: TGCGCCAGCAGCCCCGAAGGGAACGGCCACTCTGGAAACACCATATATTTT

size: NA
J: TRBJ1-4
length: 16
V: TRBV19
D: TRBD1
CDR3: CASRNPHRGRYEKLFF
DNA: TGTGCCAGTAGGAACCCCCACAGGGGGCGGTATGAAAAACTGTTTTTT

size: once
J: TRBJ2-4
length: 13
V: TRBV30
D: NA
CDR3: CAWSGVAKNIQYF
DNA: TGTGCCTGGTCGGGGGTAGCCAAAAACATTCAGTACTTC

size: NA
J: TRBJ2-6
length: 18
V: TRBV6-6
D: NA
CDR3: CASSRFDWSNSGANVLTF
DNA: TGTGCCAGCAGCCGATTCGACTGGTCTAACTCTGGGGCCAACGTCCTGACTTTC

size: medium-sized
J: TRBJ1-2
length: 15
V: TRBV7-9
D: TRBD1
CDR3: CASSPGQDPLPGYTF
DNA: TGTGCCAGCAGTCCCGGACAGGACCCCCTCCCTGGCTACACCTTC

size: NA
J: TRBJ2-2
length: 15
V: TRBV7-8
D: NA
CDR3: CASGRTVANTGELFF
DNA: TGTGCCAGCGGCCGGACAGTCGCGAACACCGGGGAGCTGTTTTTT

size: NA
J: TRBJ2-1
length: 13
V: TRBV6-5
D: TRBD1
CDR3: CASSQTGYNEQFF
DNA: TGTGCCAGCAGTCAGACAGGGTACAATGAGCAGTTCTTC

size: NA
J: TRBJ1-2
length: 15
V: TRBV5-5
D: NA
CDR3: CASSLDWAANYGYTF
DNA: TGTGCCAGCAGCTTGGATTGGGCAGCTAACTATGGCTACACCTTC

size: NA
J: TRBJ1-2
length: 14
V: TRBV27
D: TRBD1
CDR3: CASSFHTGTDGYTF
DNA: TGTGCCAGCAGTTTCCACACCGGGACAGATGGCTACACCTTC

size: large
J: TRBJ1-3
length: 14
V: TRBV6-1
D: NA
CDR3: CASSETAGVNTIYF
DNA: TGTGCCAGCAGTGAAACGGCAGGGGTAAACACCATATATTTT

size: medium-sized
J: TRBJ1-4
length: 14
V: TRBV6-5
D: TRBD1
CDR3: CASSRDRGNEKLFF
DNA: TGTGCCAGCAGCCGGGACAGGGGGAATGAAAAACTGTTTTTT

size: NA
J: TRBJ1-3
length: 16
V: TRBV3-1/TRBV3-2
D: TRBD1
CDR3: CASSHGFRDRGNTIYF
DNA: TGTGCCAGCAGCCACGGTTTCCGGGACAGGGGAAACACCATATATTTT

size: NA
J: TRBJ1-5
length: 16
V: TRBV19
D: NA
CDR3: CASRGWGAGVDQPQHF
DNA: TGTGCCAGTAGAGGTTGGGGGGCTGGGGTGGATCAGCCCCAGCATTTT

size: few
J: TRBJ1-1
length: 12
V: TRBV5-5
D: NA
CDR3: CASSPLVDEAFF
DNA: TGTGCCAGCAGCCCTCTGGTGGATGAAGCTTTCTTT

size: NA
J: TRBJ1-2
length: 13
V: TRBV6-5
D: NA
CDR3: CASSRKGYDGYTF
DNA: TGTGCCAGCTCTCGGAAGGGGTATGATGGCTACACCTTC

size: NA
J: TRBJ2-1
length: 15
V: TRBV11-3
D: TRBD2
CDR3: CASSLDPSGYNEQFF
DNA: TGTGCCAGCAGCTTAGATCCTAGCGGCTACAATGAGCAGTTCTTC

size: NA
J: TRBJ2-3
length: 15
V: TRBV11-3
D: NA
CDR3: CASSLTDTFTDTQYF
DNA: TGTGCCAGCAGCTTAACGGACACTTTCACAGATACGCAGTATTTT

size: NA
J: TRBJ2-7
length: 14
V: TRBV27
D: TRBD1
CDR3: CASSPGTGAGEQYF
DNA: TGTGCCAGCAGCCCCGGGACAGGGGCGGGGGAGCAGTACTTC

size: few
J: TRBJ1-1
length: 15
V: TRBV25-1
D: NA
CDR3: CASSEKGTLNTEAFF
DNA: TGTGCCAGCAGTGAAAAAGGGACATTGAACACTGAAGCTTTCTTT

size: NA
J: TRBJ1-6
length: 13
V: TRBV6-5
D: NA
CDR3: CASSTGSNSPLHF
DNA: TGTGCCAGCAGTACAGGGTCTAATTCACCCCTCCACTTT

size: medium-sized
J: TRBJ2-5
length: 14
V: TRBV4-1
D: TRBD1
CDR3: CASSRDRIQETQYF
DNA: TGCGCCAGCAGCCGGGACAGGATCCAAGAGACCCAGTACTTC

size: NA
J: TRBJ1-1
length: 13
V: TRBV2
D: NA
CDR3: CASYRLRGTEAFF
DNA: TGTGCCAGTTACCGACTCAGGGGCACTGAAGCTTTCTTT

size: medium-sized
J: TRBJ1-1
length: 14
V: TRBV3-1/TRBV3-2
D: TRBD1
CDR3: CASSQPTGGTEAFF
DNA: TGTGCCAGCAGCCAACCGACAGGGGGGACTGAAGCTTTCTTT

size: NA
J: TRBJ2-2
length: 13
V: TRBV5-1
D: NA
CDR3: CASSSENTGELFF
DNA: TGCGCCAGCAGCTCAGAAAACACCGGGGAGCTGTTTTTT

size: NA
J: TRBJ1-4
length: 16
V: TRBV3-1/TRBV3-2
D: NA
CDR3: CASSQGSQGSGEKLFF
DNA: TGTGCCAGCAGCCAAGGGTCCCAGGGGTCCGGAGAAAAACTGTTTTTT

size: NA
J: TRBJ1-2
length: 12
V: TRBV6-1
D: NA
CDR3: CASSENLYGYTF
DNA: TGTGCCAGCAGTGAAAATCTCTATGGCTACACCTTC

size: NA
J: TRBJ2-1
length: 13
V: TRBV5-6
D: NA
CDR3: CASGLQVYNEQFF
DNA: TGTGCCAGCGGACTACAGGTCTACAATGAGCAGTTCTTC

size: NA
J: TRBJ2-7
length: 14
V: TRBV2
D: NA
CDR3: CASSEARPIYEQYF
DNA: TGTGCCAGCAGTGAGGCTAGACCAATCTACGAGCAGTACTTC

size: many
J: TRBJ2-4
length: 19
V: TRBV10-3
D: TRBD2
CDR3: CAISDPGGLAQGAKNIQYF
DNA: TGTGCCATCAGTGACCCAGGGGGACTAGCCCAGGGAGCCAAAAACATTCAGTACTTC

size: NA
J: TRBJ1-6
length: 15
V: TRBV30
D: NA
CDR3: CAWRAKSSYNSPLHF
DNA: TGTGCCTGGAGGGCCAAGAGCTCCTATAATTCACCCCTCCACTTT